This TCR beta chain was documented in a study of PD-L1 blockade in urothelial cancer. Study-wide context: Of roughly 30 patients, around 26 were males with bladder-origin urothelial cancer. Blood was tested 3 weeks (second dose) and 6 weeks into treatment.

Time point noted: pretreatment peripheral blood. Germline values: CDR1 SGHRS, CDR2 YFSETQ. The CDR3 extends over 15 amino acids. The V end lost 7 bases, the J end lost 2 bases, and 19 bases lay between the germline ends. The repertoire was sequenced with immunoSEQ multiplex PCR; TCRdb's copy has only in-frame clones and lacks some. The sample contains 50,000 to 55,000 clones, about 86% of which appear only once. The clonotype was recovered from a man aged 60 to 69 with urothelial cancer. The starting material was PBMCs, obtained around atezolizumab (anti-PD-L1) treatment. The chain couples TRBV5-1 to TRBJ2-7, with D tentatively TRBD2 (5 bases). The CDR3 sequence is CASSPGGGFPYEQYF. The DNA for the CDR3 is TGCGCCAGCTCCCCCGGTGGAGGCTTTCCCTACGAGCAGTACTTC.